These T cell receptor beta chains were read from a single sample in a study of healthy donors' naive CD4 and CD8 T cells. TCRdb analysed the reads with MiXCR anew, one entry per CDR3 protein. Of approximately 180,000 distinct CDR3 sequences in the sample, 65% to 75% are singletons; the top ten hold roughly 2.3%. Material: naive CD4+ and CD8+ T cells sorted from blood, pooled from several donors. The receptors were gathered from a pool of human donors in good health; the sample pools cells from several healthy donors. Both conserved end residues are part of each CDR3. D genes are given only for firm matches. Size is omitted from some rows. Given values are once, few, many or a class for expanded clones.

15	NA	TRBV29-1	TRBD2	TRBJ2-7	CSVLLAGGRSYEQYF	TGCAGCGTTTTGCTAGCGGGAGGCCGCTCCTACGAGCAGTACTTC
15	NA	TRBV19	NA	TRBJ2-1	CASSIVSTGYNEQFF	TGTGCCAGTAGTATAGTCAGCACCGGCTACAATGAGCAGTTCTTC
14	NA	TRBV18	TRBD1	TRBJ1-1	CASSRGQGGTEAFF	TGTGCCAGCTCACGAGGACAGGGAGGAACTGAAGCTTTCTTT
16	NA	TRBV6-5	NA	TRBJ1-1	CASSYSIQGLNTEAFF	TGTGCCAGCAGTTACTCGATTCAGGGATTGAACACTGAAGCTTTCTTT
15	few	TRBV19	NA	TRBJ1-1	CASSIAPDTATEAFF	TGTGCCAGTAGTATAGCCCCAGACACGGCAACTGAAGCTTTCTTT
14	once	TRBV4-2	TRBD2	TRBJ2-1	CASSQVSGRDEQFF	TGTGCCAGCAGCCAAGTTAGCGGGAGGGATGAGCAGTTCTTC
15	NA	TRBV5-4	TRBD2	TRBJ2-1	CASSLWREGANEQFF	TGTGCCAGCAGCTTATGGCGGGAGGGTGCAAATGAGCAGTTCTTC
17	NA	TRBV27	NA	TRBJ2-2	CASSSRQGGPNTGELFF	TGTGCCAGCTCATCCCGGCAGGGGGGCCCGAACACCGGGGAGCTGTTTTTT
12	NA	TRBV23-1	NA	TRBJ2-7	CASSRRSYEQYF	TGCGCCAGCAGTCGGCGATCCTACGAGCAGTACTTC
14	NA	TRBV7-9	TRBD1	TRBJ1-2	CASSDDRGNYGYTF	TGTGCCAGCAGCGACGACAGGGGCAACTATGGCTACACCTTC
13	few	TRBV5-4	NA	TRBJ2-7	CASSWTPEYEQYF	TGTGCCAGCAGCTGGACACCTGAGTACGAGCAGTACTTC
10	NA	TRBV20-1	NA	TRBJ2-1	CSASRSEQFF	TGCAGTGCTAGTCGAAGTGAGCAGTTCTTC
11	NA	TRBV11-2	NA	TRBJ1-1	CASSLGSRAFF	TGTGCCAGCAGCTTAGGTTCCCGGGCTTTCTTT
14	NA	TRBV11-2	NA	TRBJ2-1	CASSGPTPPLEQFF	TGTGCCAGCAGCGGCCCGACTCCCCCTCTGGAGCAGTTCTTC
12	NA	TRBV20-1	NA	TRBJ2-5	CSVLAAWETQYF	TGCAGTGTTTTAGCGGCTTGGGAGACCCAGTACTTC
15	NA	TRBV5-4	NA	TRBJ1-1	CASSLAAAANTEAFF	TGTGCCAGCAGCTTGGCCGCGGCAGCGAACACTGAAGCTTTCTTT
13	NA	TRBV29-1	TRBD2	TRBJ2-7	CSVGSGGSYEQYF	TGCAGCGTAGGGAGCGGGGGATCCTACGAGCAGTACTTC
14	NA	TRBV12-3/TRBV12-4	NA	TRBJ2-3	CASSRVTSTDTQYF	TGTGCCAGCAGCCGCGTGACTAGCACAGATACGCAGTATTTT
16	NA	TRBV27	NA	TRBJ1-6	CASSSPGRVRNSPLHF	TGTGCTAGCAGCTCCCCAGGCAGGGTGAGGAATTCACCCCTCCACTTT
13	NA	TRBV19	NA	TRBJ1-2	CASSISGLVGYTF	TGTGCCAGTAGTATTTCGGGCCTGGTGGGCTACACCTTC
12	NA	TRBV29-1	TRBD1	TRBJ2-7	CSVGTGDGEQYF	TGCAGCGTTGGGACAGGGGATGGCGAGCAGTACTTC
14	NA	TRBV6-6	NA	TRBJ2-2	CASSYIPGAGELFF	TGTGCCAGCAGTTACATCCCAGGGGCCGGGGAGCTGTTTTTT
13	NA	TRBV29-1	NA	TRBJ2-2	CSGTTSNTGELFF	TGCAGCGGTACGACAAGCAACACCGGGGAGCTGTTTTTT
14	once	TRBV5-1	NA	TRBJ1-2	CASSFGDSNYGYTF	TGCGCCAGCAGCTTCGGAGACTCTAACTATGGCTACACCTTC
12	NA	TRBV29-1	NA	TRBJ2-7	CSVEGGTYEQYF	TGCAGCGTTGAAGGGGGGACCTACGAGCAGTACTTC
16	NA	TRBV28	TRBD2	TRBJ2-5	CASSLQRAGGRETQYF	TGTGCCAGCAGTTTACAGCGAGCGGGAGGGCGAGAGACCCAGTACTTC
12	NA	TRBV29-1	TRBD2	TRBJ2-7	CSGGRESHEQYF	TGCAGCGGAGGGCGGGAGTCCCACGAGCAGTACTTC
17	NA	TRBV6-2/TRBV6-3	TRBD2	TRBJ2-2	CASKSDSGTAATGELFF	TGTGCCAGCAAAAGCGATAGCGGGACGGCGGCCACCGGGGAGCTGTTTTTT
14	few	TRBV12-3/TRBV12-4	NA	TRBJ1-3	CASRQTVYGNTIYF	TGTGCCAGCAGACAGACGGTTTATGGAAACACCATATATTTT
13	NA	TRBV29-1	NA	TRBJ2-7	CSVEDLSSYEQYF	TGCAGCGTTGAAGATCTAAGCTCCTACGAGCAGTACTTC
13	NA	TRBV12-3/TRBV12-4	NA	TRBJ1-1	CASRQSLGTEAFF	TGTGCCAGCAGACAATCCCTCGGAACTGAAGCTTTCTTT
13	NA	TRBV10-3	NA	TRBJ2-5	CANSPQAGETQYF	TGTGCCAACAGCCCACAGGCGGGGGAGACCCAGTACTTC
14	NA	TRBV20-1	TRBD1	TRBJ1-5	CSATDRVGGQPQHF	TGCAGTGCAACGGACAGGGTGGGTGGTCAGCCCCAGCATTTT
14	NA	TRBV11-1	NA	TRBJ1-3	CASSLVGPGNTIYF	TGTGCCAGCAGCTTAGTCGGACCTGGAAACACCATATATTTT
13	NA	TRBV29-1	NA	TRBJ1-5	CSVIGQSNQPQHF	TGCAGCGTTATAGGGCAGAGCAATCAGCCCCAGCATTTT
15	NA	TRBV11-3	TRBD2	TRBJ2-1	CASSPTSGGYNEQFF	TGTGCCAGCAGTCCCACTAGCGGAGGTTACAATGAGCAGTTCTTC
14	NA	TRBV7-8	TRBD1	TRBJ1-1	CASSLVQGRTEAFF	TGTGCCAGCAGCTTAGTACAGGGGAGGACTGAAGCTTTCTTT
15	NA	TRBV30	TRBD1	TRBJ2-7	CAWSLKGTGFDEQYF	TGTGCCTGGAGTCTAAAAGGGACAGGTTTCGACGAGCAGTACTTC
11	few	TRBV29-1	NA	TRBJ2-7	CSVFTGGEQYF	TGCAGCGTTTTTACAGGAGGCGAGCAGTACTTC
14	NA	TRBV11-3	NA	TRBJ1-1	CASSETVMNTEAFF	TGTGCCAGCAGCGAGACGGTCATGAACACTGAAGCTTTCTTT
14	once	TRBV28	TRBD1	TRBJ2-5	CASSRKGAGETQYF	TGTGCCAGCAGTAGGAAGGGGGCTGGGGAGACCCAGTACTTC
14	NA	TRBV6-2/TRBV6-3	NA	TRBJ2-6	CASEDGAGANVLTF	TGTGCCAGTGAGGACGGGGCTGGGGCCAACGTCCTGACTTTC
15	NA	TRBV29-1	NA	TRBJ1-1	CSVQKTQGSDTEAFF	TGCAGCGTCCAAAAGACACAGGGTTCGGACACTGAAGCTTTCTTT
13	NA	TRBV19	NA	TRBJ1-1	CASSIGIFAEAFF	TGTGCCAGTAGTATAGGGATCTTCGCTGAAGCTTTCTTT